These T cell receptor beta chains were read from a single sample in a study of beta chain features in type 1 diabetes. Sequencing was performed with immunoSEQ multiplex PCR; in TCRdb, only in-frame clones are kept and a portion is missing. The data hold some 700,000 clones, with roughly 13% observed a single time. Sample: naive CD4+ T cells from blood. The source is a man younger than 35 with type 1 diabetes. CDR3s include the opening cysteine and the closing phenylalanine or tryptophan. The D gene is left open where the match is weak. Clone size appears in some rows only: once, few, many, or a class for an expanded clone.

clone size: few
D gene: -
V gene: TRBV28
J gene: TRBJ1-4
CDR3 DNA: TGTGCCAGCGAGGGTCAACCTGAAAAACTGTTTTTT
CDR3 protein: CASEGQPEKLFF

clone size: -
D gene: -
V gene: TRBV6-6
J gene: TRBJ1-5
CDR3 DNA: TGTGCCAGCATTGGACATATGGGCAATCAGCCCCAGCATTTT
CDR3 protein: CASIGHMGNQPQHF

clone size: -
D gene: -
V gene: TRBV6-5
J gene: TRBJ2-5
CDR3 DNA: TGTGCCAGCAGTTACGGGAGGCGTCAAGAGACCCAGTACTTC
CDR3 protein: CASSYGRRQETQYF

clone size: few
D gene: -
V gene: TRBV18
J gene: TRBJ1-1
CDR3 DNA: TGTGCCAGCTCACCCCAACAGCCGAACACTGAAGCTTTCTTT
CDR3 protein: CASSPQQPNTEAFF

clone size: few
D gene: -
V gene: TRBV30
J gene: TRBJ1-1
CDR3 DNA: TGTGCCTGGACCAAGAGGAACACTGAAGCTTTCTTT
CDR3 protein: CAWTKRNTEAFF

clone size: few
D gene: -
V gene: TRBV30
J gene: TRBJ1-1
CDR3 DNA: TGTGCCTGGAGTCAACAGGGAAATACTGAAGCTTTCTTT
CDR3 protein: CAWSQQGNTEAFF

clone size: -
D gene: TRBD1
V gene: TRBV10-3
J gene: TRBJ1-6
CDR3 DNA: TGTGCCATCAGTGCCCAGGGACAGGGCACCTATAATTCACCCCTCCACTTT
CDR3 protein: CAISAQGQGTYNSPLHF

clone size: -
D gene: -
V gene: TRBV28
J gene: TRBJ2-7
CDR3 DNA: TGTGCCAGCAGTTCTAGAGGCGAGCAGTACTTC
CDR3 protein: CASSSRGEQYF

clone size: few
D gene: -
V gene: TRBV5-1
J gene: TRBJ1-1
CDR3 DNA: TGCGCCAGCAGCCCCGAAGTGGGGGGGCGGACTGAAGCTTTCTTT
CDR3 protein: CASSPEVGGRTEAFF

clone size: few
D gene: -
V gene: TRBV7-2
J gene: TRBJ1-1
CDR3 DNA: TGTGCCAGCAGCTTAGTTGGCGGATTGAACACTGAAGCTTTCTTT
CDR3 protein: CASSLVGGLNTEAFF

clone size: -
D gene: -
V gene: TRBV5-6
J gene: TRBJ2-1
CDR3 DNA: TGTGCCAGCAGCCCTCAAGGCAGTTCCTACAATGAGCAGTTCTTC
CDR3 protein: CASSPQGSSYNEQFF

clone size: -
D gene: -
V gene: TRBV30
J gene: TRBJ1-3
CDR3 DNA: TGTGCCTGGAGTGGATGGGGGGCGAGAGGAAACACCATATATTTT
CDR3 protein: CAWSGWGARGNTIYF

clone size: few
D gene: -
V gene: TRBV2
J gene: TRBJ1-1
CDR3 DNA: TGTGCCAGCAGCCTCTCCGGGACTGAAGCTTTCTTT
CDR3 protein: CASSLSGTEAFF

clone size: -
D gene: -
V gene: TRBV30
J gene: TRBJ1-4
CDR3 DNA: TGTGCCTGGATAGGAGGTCGGGGGCGAGCCGAAAAACTGTTTTTT
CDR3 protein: CAWIGGRGRAEKLFF

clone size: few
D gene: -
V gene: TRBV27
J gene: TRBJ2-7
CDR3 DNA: TGTGCCAGCAGTTTCCAGGGGTCCAACTACGAGCAGTACTTC
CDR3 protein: CASSFQGSNYEQYF

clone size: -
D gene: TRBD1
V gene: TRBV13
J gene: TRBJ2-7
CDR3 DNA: TGTGCCAGCAGCCCCGGACAGGGGTTTCCGTACGAGCAGTACTTC
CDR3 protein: CASSPGQGFPYEQYF

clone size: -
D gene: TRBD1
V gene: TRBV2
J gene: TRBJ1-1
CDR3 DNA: TGTGCCAGCAGTGATTGGTACAGGGGAGGGACTGAAGCTTTCTTT
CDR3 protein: CASSDWYRGGTEAFF

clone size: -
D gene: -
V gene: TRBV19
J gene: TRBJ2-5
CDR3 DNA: TGTGCCAGTACCATAGGGGGTCTGGAGACCCAGTACTTC
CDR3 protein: CASTIGGLETQYF

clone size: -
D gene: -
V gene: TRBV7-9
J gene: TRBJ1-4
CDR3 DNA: TGTGCCAGCAGCTTAGTAGTGCAGGAGGGGGATGAAAAACTGTTTTTT
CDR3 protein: CASSLVVQEGDEKLFF

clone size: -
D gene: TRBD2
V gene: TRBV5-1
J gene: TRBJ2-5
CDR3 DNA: TGCGCCAGCAGCACCTGGACTAGCGGTAAAGAGACCCAGTACTTC
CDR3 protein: CASSTWTSGKETQYF

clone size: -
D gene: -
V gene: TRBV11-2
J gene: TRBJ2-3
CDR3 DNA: TGTGCCAGCACGCCCGGGCATGTTCGCACGCAGTATTTT
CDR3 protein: CASTPGHVRTQYF

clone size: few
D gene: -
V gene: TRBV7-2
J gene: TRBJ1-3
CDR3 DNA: TGTGCCAGCAGCCCAAGAGGGGTAACTGGAAACACCATATATTTT
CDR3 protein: CASSPRGVTGNTIYF

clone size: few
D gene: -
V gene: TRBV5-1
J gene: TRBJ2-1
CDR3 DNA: TGCGCCGGGCCCCCGGGATCCGCGGTGGATGAGCAGTTCTTC
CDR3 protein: CAGPPGSAVDEQFF

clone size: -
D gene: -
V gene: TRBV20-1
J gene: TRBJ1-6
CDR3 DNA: TGCAGTGCCAGAGGCTTTTCACCCCTCCACTTT
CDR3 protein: CSARGFSPLHF

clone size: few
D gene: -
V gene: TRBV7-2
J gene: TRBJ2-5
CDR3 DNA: TGTGCCAGCAGCTTAGGGGGAACAGGGAGAGCGACCCAGTACTTC
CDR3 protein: CASSLGGTGRATQYF

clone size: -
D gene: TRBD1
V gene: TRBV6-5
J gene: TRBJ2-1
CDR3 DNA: TGTGCCAGCAGTTTAACAGGGGTTAGTGAGCATCCCCAGTTCTTC
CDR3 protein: CASSLTGVSEHPQFF

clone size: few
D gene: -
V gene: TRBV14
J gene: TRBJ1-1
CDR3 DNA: TGTGCCAGCAGCCAAGATGGATTTGGAAGAGGGTTACGGACTGAAGCTTTCTTT
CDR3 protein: CASSQDGFGRGLRTEAFF

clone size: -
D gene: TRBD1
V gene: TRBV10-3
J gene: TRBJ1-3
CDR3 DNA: TGTGCCATCAGTGTAGGGGGCAGCTCTGGAAACACCATATATTTT
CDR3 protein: CAISVGGSSGNTIYF

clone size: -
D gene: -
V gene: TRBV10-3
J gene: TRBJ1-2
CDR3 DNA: TGTGCCATCAATTACGGGACGGAGAAGGGCTATGGCTACACCTTC
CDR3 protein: CAINYGTEKGYGYTF

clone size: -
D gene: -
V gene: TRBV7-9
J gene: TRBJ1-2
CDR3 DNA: TGTGCCAGCAGCCAAGACCTCGTGGGTAACTATGGCTACACCTTC
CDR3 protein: CASSQDLVGNYGYTF

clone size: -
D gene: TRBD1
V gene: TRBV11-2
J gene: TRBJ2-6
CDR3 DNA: TGTGCCAGCAGCTCTTTCCCCGGACAGGGTAACGTTGGGGCCAACGTCCTGACTTTC
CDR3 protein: CASSSFPGQGNVGANVLTF

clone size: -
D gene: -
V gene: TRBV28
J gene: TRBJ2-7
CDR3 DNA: TGTGCCAGCAGCCCCCGGGGTGTTACCTACGAGCAGTACTTC
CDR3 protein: CASSPRGVTYEQYF

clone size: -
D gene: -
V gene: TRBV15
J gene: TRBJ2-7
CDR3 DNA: TGTGCCACCAGCAGAGATTTGACAGTTAACTACGAGCAGTACTTC
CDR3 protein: CATSRDLTVNYEQYF

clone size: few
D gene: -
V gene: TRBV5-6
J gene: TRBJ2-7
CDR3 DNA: TGTGCCAGCAGCTTTGCCTACGAGCAGTACTTC
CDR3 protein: CASSFAYEQYF

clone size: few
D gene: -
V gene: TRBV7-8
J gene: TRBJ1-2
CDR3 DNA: TGTGCCAGCAGTACCCAGGAACTCTATGGCTACACCTTC
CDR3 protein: CASSTQELYGYTF

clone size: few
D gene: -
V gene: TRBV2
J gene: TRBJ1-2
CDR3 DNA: TGTGCCAGCAGGGGGACACCAGAAGGGTATGGCTACACCTTC
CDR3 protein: CASRGTPEGYGYTF

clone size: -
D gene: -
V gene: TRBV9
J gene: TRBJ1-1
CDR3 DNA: TGTGCCAGCAGCCCGGACCCAATGAACACTGAAGCTTTCTTT
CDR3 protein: CASSPDPMNTEAFF

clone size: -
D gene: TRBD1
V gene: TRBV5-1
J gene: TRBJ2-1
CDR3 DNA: TGCGCCAGCAGCCCCGGACAGGGGGATAATGAGCAGTTCTTC
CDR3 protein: CASSPGQGDNEQFF

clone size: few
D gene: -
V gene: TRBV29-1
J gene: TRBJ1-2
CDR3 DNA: TGCAGCGTTGCGCAGGGGATGGACTATGGCTACACCTTC
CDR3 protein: CSVAQGMDYGYTF

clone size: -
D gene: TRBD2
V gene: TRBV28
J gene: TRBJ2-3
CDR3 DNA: TGTGCCAGCAGGGCGGGGGGGTCAGATACGCAGTATTTT
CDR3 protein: CASRAGGSDTQYF

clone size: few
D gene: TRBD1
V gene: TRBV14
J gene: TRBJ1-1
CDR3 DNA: TGTGCCAGCAGCGTCGGACAGGGGGCCGTCACTGAAGCTTTCTTT
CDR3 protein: CASSVGQGAVTEAFF

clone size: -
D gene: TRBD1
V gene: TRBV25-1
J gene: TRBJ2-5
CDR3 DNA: TGTGCCAGCAGTGCCCGGACAGGCCAAGAGACCCAGTACTTC
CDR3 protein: CASSARTGQETQYF

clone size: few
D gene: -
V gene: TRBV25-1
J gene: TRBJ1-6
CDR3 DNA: TGTGCCAGCAGTATCGGGGCCGGGACACCCCTCCACTTT
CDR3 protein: CASSIGAGTPLHF

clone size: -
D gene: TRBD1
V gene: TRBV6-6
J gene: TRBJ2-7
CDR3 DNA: TGTGCCGTAGCAGGGGGCTCCTACGAGCAGTACTTC
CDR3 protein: CAVAGGSYEQYF

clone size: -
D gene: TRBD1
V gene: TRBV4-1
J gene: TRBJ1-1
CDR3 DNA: TGCGCCAGCAGCCAAAGATCACAGGGGATGAACACTGAAGCTTTCTTT
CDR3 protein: CASSQRSQGMNTEAFF

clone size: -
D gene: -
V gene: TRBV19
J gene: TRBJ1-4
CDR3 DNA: TGTGCCAGTAGTAGGACAGACTTTAATGAAAAACTGTTTTTT
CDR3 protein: CASSRTDFNEKLFF

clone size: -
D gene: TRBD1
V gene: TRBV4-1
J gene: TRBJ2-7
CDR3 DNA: TGCGCCAGCAGCCAAGGGGTCCGTGGACAGGGGACGGTCGAGCAGTACTTC
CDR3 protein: CASSQGVRGQGTVEQYF

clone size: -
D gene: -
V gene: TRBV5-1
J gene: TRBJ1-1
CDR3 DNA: TGCGCCAGCAGCCCCGTGCCTGGTTGGGGCACTGAAGCTTTCTTT
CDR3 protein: CASSPVPGWGTEAFF

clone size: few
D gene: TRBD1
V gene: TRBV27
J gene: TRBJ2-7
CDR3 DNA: TGTGCCAGCAGTAAAAGACGGGACAGGACCTACGAGCAGTACTTC
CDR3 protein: CASSKRRDRTYEQYF

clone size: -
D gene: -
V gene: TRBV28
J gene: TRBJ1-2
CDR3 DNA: TGTGCCAGCAGTTTTCGGGGGGCGAACTATGGCTACACCTTC
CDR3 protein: CASSFRGANYGYTF